The next 14 T cell receptor beta chains were all read from a single sample in a study of neoadjuvant anti-PD-1 for oral cavity cancer. Repertoires were generated with immunoSEQ multiplex PCR, while TCRdb's copy carries only in-frame clones and drops some. This repertoire shows 12,000 to 15,000 clones, approximately 70% found once; its top ten account for roughly 2.9%. The sequencing used PBMCs, collected before nivolumab (anti-PD-1) treatment. All receptors come from a person between 35 and 79 years old with oral cavity squamous cell carcinoma.

The CDR3 here is CASSVGTSGGEYNEQFF. The CDR3 nucleotides read TGTGCCAGCAGTGTAGGAACTAGCGGGGGGGAATACAATGAGCAGTTCTTC. The genes are TRBV2 and TRBJ2-1; 13 bases map to TRBD2. Trimming removed 4 bases from V and 4 bases from J; junction bases left unmatched: 7. Per germline, CDR1 SNHLY and CDR2 FYNNEI. The CDR3 is made up of 17 amino acids.

In this sample, this clone turned up once. The V gene is TRBV6-1, the J gene TRBJ2-6, with no clear D. V was trimmed by 7 bases and J by 5 bases, leaving 12 bases between them. In germline, CDR1 is MNHNS, CDR2 SASEGT. This CDR3 spans 14 amino acids. CDR3 DNA: TGTGCCAGCAAGACAACCTACAGGGCCAACGTCCTGACTTTC. It yields the protein CASKTTYRANVLTF.

The chain employs TRBV19 and TRBJ1-5; D is possibly TRBD1 (5 bases). The CDR3 has 15 amino acids. V lost 3 bases and J 9 bases, leaving 18 bases between the germline ends. The germline V gene encodes CDR1 LNHDA and CDR2 SQIVND (reference sequence). CDR3: CASSIDRTPTRPQHF. CDR3 nucleotides: TGTGCCAGTAGTATTGATCGGACACCCACAAGGCCCCAGCATTTT. The variable domain in full, completed from reference TRBV19 and TRBJ1-5, reads DGGITQSPKYLFRKEGQNVTLSCEQNLNHDAMYWYRQDPGQGLRLIYYSQIVNDFQKGDIAEGYSVSREKKESFPLTVTSAQKNPTAFYLCASSIDRTPTRPQHFGDGTRLSIL.

This chain connects TRBV6-6 to TRBJ1-2, with 8 bases identical to TRBD1. Germline values: CDR1 MNHNY, CDR2 SVGAGI (reference sequence). The CDR3 extends over 13 amino acids. V was pared by 6 bases and J by 6 bases, with 6 bases of the junction left unmatched. CDR3: CASRSTGGHGYTF. CDR3 DNA: TGTGCCAGCAGGTCTACAGGGGGGCATGGCTACACCTTC.

V usage is TRBV19 and J usage is TRBJ2-7; 7 bases map to TRBD1. This CDR3 region has 15 residues. Per the germline V gene, CDR1 is LNHDA and CDR2 is SQIVND (reference sequence). J was trimmed by 1 base and V by 5 bases; bases with no gene match: 8. DNA for the CDR3: TGTGCCAGTAGTGTACGGGACAGTCGGTCCTACGAGCAGTACTTC. Amino acids: CASSVRDSRSYEQYF.

This sequence joins TRBV7-2 and TRBJ1-5; 8 positions match TRBD1. The CDR3 runs to 17 residues. Unmatched junction bases numbered 10, after V lost 1 base and J lost 5 bases. In germline, CDR1 is SGHTA, CDR2 FQGNSA. Written as DNA, the CDR3 is TGTGCCAGCAGCTTAGAATCTTTCGGGACAGGATATCAGCCCCAGCATTTT. It is translated as CASSLESFGTGYQPQHF.

The chain links TRBV19 to TRBJ1-5; D not resolved. V was trimmed by 9 bases and J by 5 bases, leaving 11 bases between them. Germline values: CDR1 LNHDA, CDR2 SQIVND (reference sequence). CDR3 length equals 12 residues. The CDR3 DNA follows: TGTGCCAGCACGGACGGAGATCAGCCCCAGCATTTT. Amino acid sequence: CASTDGDQPQHF.

This clone is classed as large. The V and J genes are TRBV29-1 and TRBJ1-2; D gene uncertain. This CDR3 comprises 12 residues. CDR1 SQVTM and CDR2 ANQGSEA come from the germline V gene. Trimming took off 4 bases at V and 4 bases at J, with 10 bases between the two ends. DNA of the CDR3: TGCAGCGTTGCCCCCGACGGCTATGGCTACACCTTC. Its protein product is CSVAPDGYGYTF.

V gene TRBV9 combines with J gene TRBJ1-4, with D unclear. CDR1 and CDR2 (germline): SGDLS, YYNGEE. The length of the CDR3 is 14 residues. Trimming pared 2 bases from V and 6 bases from J, leaving 11 bases between. The CDR3 protein is CASSVKGGDEKLFF. In DNA, the CDR3 is TGTGCCAGCAGCGTCAAGGGTGGGGATGAAAAACTGTTTTTT.

This clone was seen a few times. The chain is built from TRBV21-1 and TRBJ1-5. TRBV21-1 is a known pseudogene. The CDR3 contains 11 residues. The DNA of the CDR3 is TGTGCCAGCAGCTACGAGGGGCAGAGGCATTTT. This encodes CASSYEGQRHF.

The chain recombines TRBV14 with TRBJ2-5; D perhaps matches TRBD1 (6 bases). Germline values: CDR1 SGHDN, CDR2 FVKESK. CDR3 length: 15 residues. V lost 0 bases, J lost 5 bases, and 13 bases lay in between. The DNA for the CDR3 is TGTGCCAGCAGCCAAGAAGGGGGACAATCGGAGACCCAGTACTTC. It is translated as CASSQEGGQSETQYF.

The chain is built from TRBV9 and TRBJ2-4, with D possibly called TRBD1 or TRBD2 (6 bases each). The V gene's germline CDR1 is SGDLS and CDR2 YYNGEE. Trimming pared 3 bases from V and 1 base from J, leaving 8 bases between. The CDR3 spans 14 residues. CDR3 bases: TGTGCCAGCAGCGGGGGGGCCGCCAAAAACATTCAGTACTTC. It yields the protein CASSGGAAKNIQYF.

This clone was observed a few times. The chain uses TRBV10-2 and TRBJ1-2, with unresolved D. Germline loops: CDR1 WSHSY, CDR2 SAAADI. V lost 11 bases, J lost 0 bases, and 13 bases lay in between. This CDR3 is built from 13 residues. The CDR3 spells CAAAPGSNYGYTF. The CDR3 bases are TGCGCCGCCGCCCCCGGTTCTAACTATGGCTACACCTTC.

The gene calls are TRBV30 and TRBJ2-5; D unclear. The CDR3 spans 11 residues. The germline gives CDR1 GTSNPN, CDR2 SVGIG (reference sequence). Trimming removed 5 bases from V and 6 bases from J, with 10 bases in between. The CDR3 spells CAWEYAQTQYF. Here the CDR3 DNA reads TGTGCCTGGGAGTACGCCCAGACCCAGTACTTC.